What follows are 25 T cell receptor beta chains derived from one specimen sequenced in a study of OX40 agonist ivuxolimab in advanced cancers. Clones were sequenced by immunoSEQ multiplex PCR, and TCRdb holds only the in-frame ones, with some missing. The profile covers roughly 62,000 clones, with less than 85% appearing a single time and over 3.5% taken by the ten largest. The sequencing here drew on CD4+ or CD8+ T cells sorted from blood, taken in a trial of the OX40 agonist ivuxolimab. The receptors shown here come from an adult with an advanced solid tumor such as melanoma, head and neck, liver or kidney cancer.

The rearrangement joins TRBV30 to TRBJ1-2; D is perhaps TRBD1 (5 bases). The germline V and J ends were trimmed by 3 bases and 4 bases, with 15 bases remaining between them. CDR3 size: 14 residues. The germline V gene has CDR1 GTSNPN and CDR2 SVGIG (reference sequence). CDR3 DNA: TGTGCCTGGAGAGGGGTGAGGAGATTCTATGGCTACACCTTC. Its protein is CAWRGVRRFYGYTF.

This clone has more than one count but fewer than ten. This chain joins TRBV6-1 and TRBJ1-6, with TRBD1 matching over 7 bases. The CDR3 has 18 residues. Germline V CDR1 and CDR2: MNHNS, SASEGT. Unmatched junction bases numbered 12, after V lost 3 bases and J lost 4 bases. The CDR3 is CASSDLAPGGGYNSPLHF. The CDR3 DNA follows: TGTGCCAGCAGTGACCTCGCGCCAGGGGGTGGTTATAATTCACCCCTCCACTTT.

The chain couples TRBV6-1 to TRBJ2-7, with 9 positions matching TRBD1. V gave up 5 bases and J gave up 6 bases; unmatched junction bases: 8. The CDR3 is 14 residues long. Looked up from germline, CDR1 is MNHNS and CDR2 is SASEGT. CDR3: CASSTPGQGREQYF. The DNA of the CDR3 is TGTGCCAGCAGTACTCCGGGACAGGGTCGCGAGCAGTACTTC.

The genes are TRBV28 and TRBJ1-2; no firm D call. This CDR3 comprises 13 residues. The ends were cut back, 6 bases at V and 8 bases at J, with 16 bases in the middle. Germline assignment: CDR1 MDHEN and CDR2 SYDVKM. The CDR3 DNA is TGTGCCAGCAGATCCCCCGGCAGCGGAGGCTACACCTTC. Protein sequence: CASRSPGSGGYTF.

This clone was detected once. The chain employs TRBV5-4 and TRBJ2-7; 7 bases map to TRBD1. The CDR3 totals 13 residues. The V gene's germline CDR1 is SGHNT and CDR2 YYREEE (reference sequence). After removal of 4 bases from V and 2 bases from J, the junction contained 3 bases not matched to a gene. CDR3 loop: CASSTGTAYEQYF. The CDR3 DNA reads as TGTGCCAGCAGCACCGGGACAGCCTACGAGCAGTACTTC.

The genes are TRBV28 and TRBJ1-4, with 9 bases lining up with TRBD1. CDR3 length: 16 amino acids. Germline V gene lookup returns CDR1 MDHEN and CDR2 SYDVKM. J was trimmed by 8 bases and V by 5 bases; bases with no gene match: 12. Here the CDR3 reads CASSPPFGTGTEKLFF. The CDR3 nucleotides read TGTGCCAGCAGTCCTCCCTTTGGGACAGGGACCGAAAAACTGTTTTTT.

This chain uses TRBV6-5 with TRBJ1-1, with D possibly TRBD1 on 5 matching bases. The CDR3 has 13 amino acids. The V end was cut by 5 bases, the J end by 2 bases, with 9 bases between. CDR1 is MNHEY, CDR2 SVGAGI, per germline. Written as DNA, the CDR3 is TGTGCCAGCAGTGCACAGGTCAACACTGAAGCTTTCTTT. This encodes CASSAQVNTEAFF.

The chain is built from TRBV6-5 and TRBJ1-3, with TRBD1 identical over 9 bases. Trimming took 6 bases from V and 5 from J; bases not matched to a gene: 8. This CDR3 has 15 residues. CDR1 is MNHEY, CDR2 SVGAGI, per germline. CDR3 amino acids: CASSPNRGLRNTIYF. The CDR3 bases are TGTGCCAGCAGCCCAAACAGGGGGCTGAGAAACACCATATATTTT.

The chain carries TRBV18 and TRBJ2-1; 13 bases match TRBD2. The length of the CDR3 is 16 residues. Germline V gene data show CDR1 as KGHSH and CDR2 as LQKENI. The junction had 6 bases not matched to a gene; V was cut back by 3 bases and J by 7 bases. CDR3 sequence: CASSPTTSGRSNEQFF. CDR3 sequence (DNA): TGTGCCAGCTCACCGACGACTAGCGGGAGGTCTAATGAGCAGTTCTTC.

This chain uses TRBV5-4 with TRBJ2-5; 9 nucleotides line up with TRBD1. The CDR3 consists of 14 residues. Germline V lookup: CDR1 SGHNT, CDR2 YYREEE (reference sequence). Trimming cost V 3 bases and J 5 bases; bases outside gene matches: 5. CDR3 nucleotides: TGTGCCAGCAGCTCCACGACAGGGGGTGAGACCCAGTACTTC. It codes for CASSSTTGGETQYF.

The V call is TRBV5-1, the J call TRBJ2-5; D remains unclear. CDR3 length equals 12 residues. Germline CDR1 SGHRS, CDR2 YFSETQ. V lost 0 bases to trimming and J lost 2 bases, with 2 bases between them. The CDR3 sequence is CASSLVQETQYF. The CDR3 DNA is TGCGCCAGCAGCTTGGTTCAAGAGACCCAGTACTTC.

V usage is TRBV29-1 and J usage is TRBJ2-7, with D perhaps matching TRBD1 (6 bases). V shed 1 base and J shed 0 bases, with 10 bases lying between them. The V gene's germline CDR1 is SQVTM and CDR2 ANQGSEA. This CDR3 comprises 14 residues. This CDR3 reads CSVEVGQSSYEQYF. CDR3 nucleotide sequence: TGCAGCGTTGAAGTAGGACAGTCCTCCTACGAGCAGTACTTC.

This clone showed up just once. V gene TRBV7-2 combines with J gene TRBJ2-5; 8 positions match TRBD2. The ends lost 3 bases at V and 0 bases at J; junction bases unmatched: 6. CDR3 length: 16 residues. Germline CDR1 SGHTA, CDR2 FQGNSA. The CDR3 loop is CASSLGLVMYQETQYF. CDR3 DNA: TGTGCCAGCAGCTTGGGACTAGTGATGTACCAAGAGACCCAGTACTTC.

Points on this clone: A read error may produce the germline difference seen at one junction end. The chain combines TRBV7-7 with TRBJ2-5, with D possibly TRBD2 on 6 matching bases. CDR3 length equals 13 residues. Germline CDR1 reads SSHAT; CDR2 reads FNYEAQ (reference sequence). The CDR3 DNA follows: TGTGCTAGCAGCTTAGGTGCGGGGGAGACCCAGTACTTC. Translation gives CASSLGAGETQYF.

The gene calls are TRBV5-1 and TRBJ2-1; TRBD2 agrees at 12 bases. This CDR3 comprises 15 residues. CDR1 and CDR2 from the germline V gene are SGHRS and YFSETQ. J lost 9 bases, V lost 3 bases, and 7 bases had no gene match. The CDR3 reads CASSSLAGGPSEQFF. In DNA, the CDR3 is TGCGCCAGCAGCTCACTAGCGGGAGGCCCTAGTGAGCAGTTCTTC.

The gene calls are TRBV6-6 and TRBJ2-1; 8 bases are shared with TRBD1. This CDR3 is 16 amino acids long. The V gene's germline CDR1 is MNHNY and CDR2 SVGAGI (reference sequence). Trimming removed 0 bases from V and 7 bases from J; junction bases left unmatched: 8. CDR3: CASSYSRAGGNNEQFF. The CDR3 region has the DNA TGTGCCAGCAGTTACTCGAGGGCAGGGGGCAATAATGAGCAGTTCTTC.

The chain recombines TRBV5-6 with TRBJ1-6; 10 positions match TRBD1. The CDR3 consists of 13 residues. J was trimmed by 13 bases and V by 3 bases; bases with no gene match: 4. Germline CDR1 is SGHDT and CDR2 is YYEEEE. The CDR3 nucleotides are TGTGCCAGCAGCTCCGGGACAGGGGTTCCCCTCCACTTT. This sequence encodes CASSSGTGVPLHF.

The V gene is TRBV11-2, the J gene TRBJ1-3, with 9 bases matching TRBD1. The germline V gene encodes CDR1 SGHAT and CDR2 FQNNGV. V gave up 4 bases and J gave up 4 bases; unmatched junction bases: 5. This CDR3 spans 15 amino acids. The CDR3 nucleotides are TGTGCCAGCAGCTACCAGGGACAGGGAGGAAACACCATATATTTT. It is translated as CASSYQGQGGNTIYF.

Of note for this clone: The same CDR3 can be traced to other DNA sequences in this sample. This chain links TRBV28 with TRBJ1-5; the match to TRBD1 covers 8 bases. From germline, CDR1 is MDHEN and CDR2 SYDVKM. The V gene end was trimmed by 3 bases and the J gene end by 7 bases; junction bases not matched to a gene: 8. The CDR3 is 15 residues long. CDR3 DNA: TGTGCCAGCAGTTTGGGCAGGGGGCTAGGGCAGCCCCAGCATTTT. Amino acid sequence: CASSLGRGLGQPQHF.

This clone has more than one count but fewer than ten. As DNA, the CDR3 is TGTGCCAGCAGCCCTATAGCGGGGCCGGGAGAGACCCAGTACTTC. Translating it yields CASSPIAGPGETQYF. V is TRBV14 and J is TRBJ2-5, with TRBD2 matching 8 bases. The CDR3 has 15 residues. V lost 4 bases, J lost 4 bases, and 8 bases stayed unmatched. The germline CDR1 and CDR2 sequences are SGHDN and FVKESK.

The CDR3 here is CASSGLAHNEQFF. The DNA of the CDR3 is TGTGCCAGCAGTGGACTAGCCCACAATGAGCAGTTCTTC. The rearrangement links TRBV6-6 to TRBJ2-1; 8 bases are a match to TRBD2. The germline gives CDR1 MNHNY, CDR2 SVGAGI (reference sequence). This CDR3 contains 13 residues. The trim removed 5 bases at V and 5 bases at J, leaving 2 bases unmatched.

The chain is built from TRBV7-2 and TRBJ2-3; D perhaps matches TRBD2 (6 bases). Trimming took 1 base from V and 6 from J, leaving 14 bases between them. Germline values: CDR1 SGHTA, CDR2 FQGNSA. The CDR3 is 15 amino acids. The CDR3 DNA is TGTGCCAGCAGCTTAGTCACTAGCCGGGGGGATACGCAGTATTTT. This sequence encodes CASSLVTSRGDTQYF.

This sequence joins TRBV2 and TRBJ2-5; TRBD1 matches 9 bases. Germline V gene sequence: CDR1 SNHLY, CDR2 FYNNEI. The CDR3 consists of 13 residues. Losses at the gene ends were 7 bases for V and 11 bases for J; bases not matched to a gene: 11. CDR3 sequence: CASNRDRDLEQYF. The CDR3, as DNA: TGTGCCAGCAACCGGGACAGGGACCTAGAGCAGTACTTC.

The chain combines TRBV19 with TRBJ2-7; D gene uncertain. The CDR3 has 12 amino acids. The germline V and J ends were trimmed by 2 bases and 5 bases, with 7 bases remaining between them. Germline CDR1 reads LNHDA; CDR2 reads SQIVND (reference sequence). This CDR3 is CASSISGNEQYF. The CDR3 nucleotides are TGTGCCAGTAGTATATCAGGTAACGAGCAGTACTTC.

The chain uses TRBV30 and TRBJ2-7, with 9 bases that match TRBD2. From germline, CDR1 is GTSNPN and CDR2 SVGIG (reference sequence). V lost 0 bases and J lost 7; bases outside the gene matches: 16. CDR3 length: 17 amino acids. This CDR3 is CAWSVRGGSGSSGEQYF. For the CDR3, the DNA is TGTGCCTGGAGTGTACGGGGGGGTAGCGGGAGTTCTGGTGAGCAGTACTTC.